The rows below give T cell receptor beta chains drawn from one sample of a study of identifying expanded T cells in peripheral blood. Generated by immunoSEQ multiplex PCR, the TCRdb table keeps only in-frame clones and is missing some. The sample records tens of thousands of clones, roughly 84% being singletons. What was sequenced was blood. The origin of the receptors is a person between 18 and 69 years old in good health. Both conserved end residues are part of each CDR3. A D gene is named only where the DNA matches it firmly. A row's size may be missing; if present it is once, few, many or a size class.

DNA: TGTGCCAGCCGGGACAGGTACAATGAGCAGTTCTTC
CDR3: CASRDRYNEQFF
D: TRBD1
V: TRBV19
size: once
J: TRBJ2-1

DNA: TGCGCCAGCAGCTTCTTACGGGGGGACACCTACGAGCAGTACTTC
CDR3: CASSFLRGDTYEQYF
D: NA
V: TRBV5-1
size: NA
J: TRBJ2-7

DNA: TGTGCTAGCAGCTTAGGAGGGTTTAACTCTGGGGCCAACGTCCTGACTTTC
CDR3: CASSLGGFNSGANVLTF
D: NA
V: TRBV7-7
size: NA
J: TRBJ2-6

DNA: TGTGCCAGCAGACCGGGACAGACTGGGGCCAACGTCCTGACTTTC
CDR3: CASRPGQTGANVLTF
D: TRBD1
V: TRBV6-1
size: NA
J: TRBJ2-6

DNA: TGTGCCAGCAGTTTCCCCCGGGACAGTTTCGAGCAGTACTTC
CDR3: CASSFPRDSFEQYF
D: TRBD1
V: TRBV28
size: NA
J: TRBJ2-7

DNA: TGTGCCAGCAGTATCCAAGGCTGGGGAGAGACCCAGTACTTC
CDR3: CASSIQGWGETQYF
D: NA
V: TRBV6-5
size: NA
J: TRBJ2-5

DNA: TGTGCCAGCAGCTTTGCACAGCTAGGGAATGGCTACACCTTC
CDR3: CASSFAQLGNGYTF
D: NA
V: TRBV5-6
size: NA
J: TRBJ1-2

DNA: TGTGCCAGCAGCTCTGGGGGACTAGCCTTAGCCAAAAACATTCAGTACTTC
CDR3: CASSSGGLALAKNIQYF
D: TRBD2
V: TRBV7-9
size: NA
J: TRBJ2-4

DNA: TGTGCCAGCAGCTTGGAGGTTGTCGGCACAGATACGCAGTATTTT
CDR3: CASSLEVVGTDTQYF
D: NA
V: TRBV5-4
size: NA
J: TRBJ2-3

DNA: TGTGCCAGCAGCCCTACAGGGGGCTATGGCTACACCTTC
CDR3: CASSPTGGYGYTF
D: TRBD1
V: TRBV7-8
size: few
J: TRBJ1-2

DNA: TGTGCCAGCAGCCCCGGGACAGCGGTCTCCGGGGAGCTGTTTTTT
CDR3: CASSPGTAVSGELFF
D: TRBD1
V: TRBV7-9
size: few
J: TRBJ2-2

DNA: TGTGCCAGCAGCTTGGTAAGACCTGAAGCTTTCTTT
CDR3: CASSLVRPEAFF
D: NA
V: TRBV5-8
size: NA
J: TRBJ1-1

DNA: TGTGCCAGCAGTTTAATTGCATTCACCGGGGAGCTGTTTTTT
CDR3: CASSLIAFTGELFF
D: NA
V: TRBV28
size: NA
J: TRBJ2-2

DNA: TGCAGCGTTTATCGACAGGGGGACCACACCGGGGAGCTGTTTTTT
CDR3: CSVYRQGDHTGELFF
D: TRBD1
V: TRBV29-1
size: NA
J: TRBJ2-2

DNA: TGTGCCAGCAGCGGGCCAGACAATCAGCCCCAGCATTTT
CDR3: CASSGPDNQPQHF
D: NA
V: TRBV7-9
size: NA
J: TRBJ1-5

DNA: TGCGCCAGCAGCCAAGACCCGCCAGGGGGTGGTGCGGGAGGGTGGTATTTT
CDR3: CASSQDPPGGGAGGWYF
D: TRBD2
V: TRBV4-1
size: NA
J: TRBJ2-3

DNA: TGCGCCAGCAGTCCCAGGGGGGCTGGGGCCAACGTCCTGACTTTC
CDR3: CASSPRGAGANVLTF
D: NA
V: TRBV23-1
size: NA
J: TRBJ2-6

DNA: TGTGCCAGCAGCTTTCCAAACAGGGTCGCGAACACCGGGGAGCTGTTTTTT
CDR3: CASSFPNRVANTGELFF
D: NA
V: TRBV7-9
size: NA
J: TRBJ2-2

DNA: TGTGCCAGCAGCTTAACGGGCCCCTACAATGAGCAGTTCTTC
CDR3: CASSLTGPYNEQFF
D: NA
V: TRBV11-3
size: few
J: TRBJ2-1

DNA: TGTGCCAGCAGCTCGCAGGGGGCCGGGGAGCTGTTTTTT
CDR3: CASSSQGAGELFF
D: TRBD1
V: TRBV11-3
size: few
J: TRBJ2-2

DNA: TGTGCCAGCAGTAGGAGGCAGGGGAACAATGAGCAGTTCTTC
CDR3: CASSRRQGNNEQFF
D: NA
V: TRBV28
size: NA
J: TRBJ2-1

DNA: TGTGCCAGCAGCGTAGGGGAGGGAAGCAATCAGCCCCAGCATTTT
CDR3: CASSVGEGSNQPQHF
D: NA
V: TRBV9
size: many
J: TRBJ1-5

DNA: TGTGCCAGCGGAAAAACCTTGAACACCGGGGAGCTGTTTTTT
CDR3: CASGKTLNTGELFF
D: NA
V: TRBV28
size: NA
J: TRBJ2-2

DNA: TGTGCCAGCAGTCCCACTGGGGGGGGGCAGGACACCTTC
CDR3: CASSPTGGGQDTF
D: NA
V: TRBV27
size: NA
J: TRBJ1-2

DNA: TGTGCCAGCAGCCAAGGGGCAGCAAACTCCTACGAGCAGTACTTC
CDR3: CASSQGAANSYEQYF
D: NA
V: TRBV7-2
size: NA
J: TRBJ2-7

DNA: TGCAGCGTTGAAGATCCCAGGGGGTCCCCCACAGATACGCAGTATTTT
CDR3: CSVEDPRGSPTDTQYF
D: TRBD1
V: TRBV29-1
size: NA
J: TRBJ2-3

DNA: TGTGCCAGCAGTGACCCAACGGGACTGCCCGACAATGAGCAGTTCTTC
CDR3: CASSDPTGLPDNEQFF
D: NA
V: TRBV2
size: NA
J: TRBJ2-1

DNA: TGTGCCATCAGTGAGATAAACACAGATACGCAGTATTTT
CDR3: CAISEINTDTQYF
D: NA
V: TRBV10-3
size: NA
J: TRBJ2-3

DNA: TGTGCCAGCAGGCGGACAGTGAACACTGAAGCTTTCTTT
CDR3: CASRRTVNTEAFF
D: NA
V: TRBV6-1
size: NA
J: TRBJ1-1

DNA: TGTGCCAGTAGTTACCTAGCGGGGAACACAGATACGCAGTATTTT
CDR3: CASSYLAGNTDTQYF
D: TRBD2
V: TRBV19
size: NA
J: TRBJ2-3

DNA: TGTGCCTGGAGTCGAGGACAGGGGCGCAATCAGCCCCAGCATTTT
CDR3: CAWSRGQGRNQPQHF
D: TRBD1
V: TRBV30
size: once
J: TRBJ1-5

DNA: TGTGCCAGTAGTGGGACAGGGGGCCGGCAAGAGACCCAGTACTTC
CDR3: CASSGTGGRQETQYF
D: TRBD1
V: TRBV19
size: once
J: TRBJ2-5

DNA: TGTGCCAGCTGGGACAGTGCGAACACCGGGGAGCTGTTTTTT
CDR3: CASWDSANTGELFF
D: TRBD1
V: TRBV18
size: NA
J: TRBJ2-2

DNA: TGTGCCAGCAGCTTACAAGGGACTGTAGGAATCTACGAGCAGTACTTC
CDR3: CASSLQGTVGIYEQYF
D: NA
V: TRBV28
size: NA
J: TRBJ2-7

DNA: TGTGCCAGCAGTCCAACAGGGGGCAGCTATGGCTACACCTTC
CDR3: CASSPTGGSYGYTF
D: TRBD1
V: TRBV28
size: medium-sized
J: TRBJ1-2

DNA: TGTGCCTGGATGGGAACGTACGAGCAGTACTTC
CDR3: CAWMGTYEQYF
D: NA
V: TRBV30
size: NA
J: TRBJ2-7

DNA: TGTGCCAGCAGCTTAGCTGTAAAGTGGGGGCGGATAGCTACCGGGGAGCTGTTTTTT
CDR3: CASSLAVKWGRIATGELFF
D: NA
V: TRBV7-2
size: once
J: TRBJ2-2

DNA: TGTGCCAGCAGCAGAGAGAACACCGGGGAGCTGTTTTTT
CDR3: CASSRENTGELFF
D: NA
V: TRBV2
size: NA
J: TRBJ2-2

DNA: TGCAGCGCTCTGACAGACCAAGAGACCCAGTACTTC
CDR3: CSALTDQETQYF
D: NA
V: TRBV29-1
size: NA
J: TRBJ2-5

DNA: TGTGCCAGCAGCTCTCCACCGGGACTGAGGAACTACGAGCAGTACTTC
CDR3: CASSSPPGLRNYEQYF
D: NA
V: TRBV7-9
size: NA
J: TRBJ2-7

DNA: TGTGCCAGCAGCCGCACAGGGGGGACCACCGGGGAGCTGTTTTTT
CDR3: CASSRTGGTTGELFF
D: TRBD1
V: TRBV11-3
size: NA
J: TRBJ2-2

DNA: TGTGCCAGCACCGGGACAGGGGCCACTGAAGCTTTCTTT
CDR3: CASTGTGATEAFF
D: TRBD1
V: TRBV6-5
size: NA
J: TRBJ1-1

DNA: TGTGCCAGCTCACAACCGCAAGAGACCCAGTACTTC
CDR3: CASSQPQETQYF
D: NA
V: TRBV18
size: NA
J: TRBJ2-5

DNA: TGTGCCAGCAGCCCCCCCTACACAGGTTTCTCTTCTAACTATGGCTACACCTTC
CDR3: CASSPPYTGFSSNYGYTF
D: NA
V: TRBV9
size: NA
J: TRBJ1-2

DNA: TGTGCCAGCAGTCCAAGGACTGACACCTCCTACGAGCAGTACTTC
CDR3: CASSPRTDTSYEQYF
D: NA
V: TRBV6-5
size: NA
J: TRBJ2-7

DNA: TGTGCCAGCTCACAAACGGCACTTTTCGACATTCAGTACTTC
CDR3: CASSQTALFDIQYF
D: NA
V: TRBV18
size: NA
J: TRBJ2-4

DNA: TGTGCCAGCAGATTCGACAGGGGGGACACCGGGGAGCTGTTTTTT
CDR3: CASRFDRGDTGELFF
D: TRBD1
V: TRBV6-1
size: NA
J: TRBJ2-2

DNA: TGCGCCAGCAGCCATCTCGGACTAGCGGGAGACCAGCAGTACTTC
CDR3: CASSHLGLAGDQQYF
D: TRBD2
V: TRBV4-3
size: NA
J: TRBJ2-7

DNA: TGTGCCAGCAGTCCCTGGACGGATTATGCTAACTATGGCTACACCTTC
CDR3: CASSPWTDYANYGYTF
D: NA
V: TRBV28
size: NA
J: TRBJ1-2

DNA: TGTGCCAGCCTTAGCAACTACTGGGGCAATGACTACGAGCAGTACTTC
CDR3: CASLSNYWGNDYEQYF
D: NA
V: TRBV28
size: NA
J: TRBJ2-7

DNA: TGCGCCAGCAGCCAGCTTCCGGGACCTCAGTACTTC
CDR3: CASSQLPGPQYF
D: NA
V: TRBV4-3
size: NA
J: TRBJ2-4

DNA: TGTGCCAGCAGTTACGAGCAGTACTTC
CDR3: CASSYEQYF
D: NA
V: TRBV6-6
size: once
J: TRBJ2-7

DNA: TGTGCCAGCAGTCTAGCGGGAGTGGGATACAATGAGCAGTTCTTC
CDR3: CASSLAGVGYNEQFF
D: TRBD2
V: TRBV28
size: NA
J: TRBJ2-1

DNA: TGTGCCAGCAGTGACCGGGGCAGGATCGCTTACAATGAGCAGTTCTTC
CDR3: CASSDRGRIAYNEQFF
D: NA
V: TRBV6-1
size: NA
J: TRBJ2-1

DNA: TGCGCCAGCAGTCAATTCATGGACAGGGGGGGCCAAGAGACCCAGTACTTC
CDR3: CASSQFMDRGGQETQYF
D: TRBD1
V: TRBV23-1
size: few
J: TRBJ2-5